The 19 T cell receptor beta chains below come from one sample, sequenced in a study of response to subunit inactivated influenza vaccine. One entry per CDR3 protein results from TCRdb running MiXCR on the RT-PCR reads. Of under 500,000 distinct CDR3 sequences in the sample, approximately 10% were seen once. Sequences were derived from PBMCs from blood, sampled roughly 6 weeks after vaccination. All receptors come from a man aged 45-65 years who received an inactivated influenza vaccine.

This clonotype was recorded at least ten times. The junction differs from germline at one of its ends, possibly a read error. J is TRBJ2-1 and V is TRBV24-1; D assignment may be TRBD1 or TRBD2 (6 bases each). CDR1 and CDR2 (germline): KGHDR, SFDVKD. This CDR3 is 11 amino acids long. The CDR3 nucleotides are TGTGCCTCCAGCCGGGGGCCTGAGCAGTTCTTC. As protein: CASSRGPEQFF.

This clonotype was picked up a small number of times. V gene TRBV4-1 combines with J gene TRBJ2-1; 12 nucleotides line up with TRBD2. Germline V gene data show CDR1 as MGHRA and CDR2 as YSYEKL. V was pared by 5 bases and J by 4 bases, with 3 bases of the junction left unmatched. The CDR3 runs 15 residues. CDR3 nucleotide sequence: TGCGCCAGCAGCACGACTAGCGGGAGATACAATGAGCAGTTCTTC. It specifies CASSTTSGRYNEQFF.

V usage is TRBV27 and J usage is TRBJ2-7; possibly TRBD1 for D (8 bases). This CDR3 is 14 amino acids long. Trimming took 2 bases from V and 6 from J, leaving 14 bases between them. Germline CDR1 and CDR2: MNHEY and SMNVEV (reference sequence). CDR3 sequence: CASSLNRGGPEQYF. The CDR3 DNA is TGTGCCAGCAGTTTAAACAGGGGGGGGCCCGAGCAGTACTTC.

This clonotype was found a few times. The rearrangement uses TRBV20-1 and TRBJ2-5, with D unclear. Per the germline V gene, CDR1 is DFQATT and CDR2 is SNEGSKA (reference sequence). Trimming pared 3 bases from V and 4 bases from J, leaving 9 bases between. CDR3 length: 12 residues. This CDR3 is CSASRRVETQYF. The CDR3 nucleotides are TGCAGTGCTAGCAGAAGGGTAGAGACCCAGTACTTC.

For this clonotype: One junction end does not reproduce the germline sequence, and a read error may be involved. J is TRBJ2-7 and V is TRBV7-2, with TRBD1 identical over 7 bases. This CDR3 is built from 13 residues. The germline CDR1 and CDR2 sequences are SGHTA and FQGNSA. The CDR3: CATSRDSSYEQYF. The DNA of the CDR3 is TGTGCCACCAGCAGGGACAGCTCCTACGAGCAGTACTTC. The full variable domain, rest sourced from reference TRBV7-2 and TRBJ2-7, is GAGVSQSPSNKVTEKGKDVELRCDPISGHTALYWYRQSLGQGLEFLIYFQGNSAPDKSGLPSDRFSAERTGGSVSTLTIQRTQQEDSAVYLCATSRDSSYEQYFGPGTRLTVT.

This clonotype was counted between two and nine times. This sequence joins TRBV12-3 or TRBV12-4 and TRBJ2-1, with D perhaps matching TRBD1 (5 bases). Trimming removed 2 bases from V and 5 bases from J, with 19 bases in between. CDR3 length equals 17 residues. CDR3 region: CASSLFLRGQRDNEQFF. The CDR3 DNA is TGTGCCAGCAGTTTATTCCTTCGCGGACAACGGGACAATGAGCAGTTCTTC.

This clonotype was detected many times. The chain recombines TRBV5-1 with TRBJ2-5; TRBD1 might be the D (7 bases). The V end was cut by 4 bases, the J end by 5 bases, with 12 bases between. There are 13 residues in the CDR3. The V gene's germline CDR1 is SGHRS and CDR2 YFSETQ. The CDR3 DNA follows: TGCGCCAGCAGCGTGACAGGGAGGGAGACCCAGTACTTC. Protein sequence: CASSVTGRETQYF.

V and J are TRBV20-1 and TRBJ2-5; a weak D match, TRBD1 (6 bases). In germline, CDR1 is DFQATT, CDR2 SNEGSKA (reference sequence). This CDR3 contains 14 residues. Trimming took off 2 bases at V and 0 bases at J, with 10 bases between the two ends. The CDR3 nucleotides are TGCAGTGCTAGACAGGGGCAAAACCAAGAGACCCAGTACTTC. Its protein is CSARQGQNQETQYF.

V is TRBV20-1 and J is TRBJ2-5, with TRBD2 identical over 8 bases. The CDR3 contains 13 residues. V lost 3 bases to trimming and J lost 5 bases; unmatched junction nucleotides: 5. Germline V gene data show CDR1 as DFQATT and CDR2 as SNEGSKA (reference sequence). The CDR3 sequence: CSASGGVRETQYF. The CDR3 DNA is TGCAGTGCTAGCGGGGGGGTACGCGAGACCCAGTACTTC.

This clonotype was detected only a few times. CDR3 sequence (DNA): TGCAGCGCCGGACCATCTGCGGAGACCCAGTACTTC. This sequence encodes CSAGPSAETQYF. V gene TRBV29-1 combines with J gene TRBJ2-5; no reliable D call. The V end lost 7 bases, the J end lost 5 bases, and 14 bases lay between the germline ends. In germline, CDR1 is SQVTM, CDR2 ANQGSEA. CDR3 length equals 12 residues.

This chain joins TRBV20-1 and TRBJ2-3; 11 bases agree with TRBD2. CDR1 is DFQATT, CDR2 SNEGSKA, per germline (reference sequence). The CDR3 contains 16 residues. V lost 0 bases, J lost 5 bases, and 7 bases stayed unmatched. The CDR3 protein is CSAREASGRTGDTQYF. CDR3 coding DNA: TGCAGTGCTAGAGAGGCTAGCGGGAGGACTGGAGATACGCAGTATTTT.

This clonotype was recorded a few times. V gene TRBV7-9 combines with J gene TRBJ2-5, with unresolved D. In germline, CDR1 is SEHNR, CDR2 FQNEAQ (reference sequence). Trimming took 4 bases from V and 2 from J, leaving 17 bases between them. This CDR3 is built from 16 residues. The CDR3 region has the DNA TGTGCCAGCAGCTCCCGTCAGTCCTACCCGCAAGAGACCCAGTACTTC. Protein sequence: CASSSRQSYPQETQYF. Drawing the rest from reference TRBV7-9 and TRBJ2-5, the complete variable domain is DTGVSQNPRHKITKRGQNVTFRCDPISEHNRLYWYRQTLGQGPEFLTYFQNEAQLEKSRLLSDRFSAERPKGSFSTLEIQRTEQGDSAMYLCASSSRQSYPQETQYFGPGTRLLVL.

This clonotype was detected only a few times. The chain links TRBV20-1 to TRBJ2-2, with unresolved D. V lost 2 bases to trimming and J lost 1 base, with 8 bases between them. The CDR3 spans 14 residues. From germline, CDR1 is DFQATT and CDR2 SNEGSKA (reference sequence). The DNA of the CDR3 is TGCAGTGCTAGAAAGACGGGGAACACCGGGGAGCTGTTTTTT. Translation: CSARKTGNTGELFF.

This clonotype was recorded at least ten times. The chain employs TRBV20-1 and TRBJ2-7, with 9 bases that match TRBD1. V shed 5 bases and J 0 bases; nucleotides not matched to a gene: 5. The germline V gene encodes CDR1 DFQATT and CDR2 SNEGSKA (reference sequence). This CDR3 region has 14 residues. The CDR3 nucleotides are TGCAGTGCTGGGGGACAGGGACCCTCCTACGAGCAGTACTTC. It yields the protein CSAGGQGPSYEQYF.

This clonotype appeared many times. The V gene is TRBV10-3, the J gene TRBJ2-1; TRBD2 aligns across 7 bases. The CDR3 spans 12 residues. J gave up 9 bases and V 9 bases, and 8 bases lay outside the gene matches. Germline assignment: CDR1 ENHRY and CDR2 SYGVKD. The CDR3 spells CAISGGGSEQFF. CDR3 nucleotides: TGTGCCATTAGCGGCGGGGGTAGTGAGCAGTTCTTC.

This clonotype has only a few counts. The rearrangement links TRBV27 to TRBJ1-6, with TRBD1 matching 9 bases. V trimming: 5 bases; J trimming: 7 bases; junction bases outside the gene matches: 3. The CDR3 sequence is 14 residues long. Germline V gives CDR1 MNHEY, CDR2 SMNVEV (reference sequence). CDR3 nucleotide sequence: TGTGCCAGCAGTATTGACAGGGGGAATTCACCCCTCCACTTT. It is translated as CASSIDRGNSPLHF.

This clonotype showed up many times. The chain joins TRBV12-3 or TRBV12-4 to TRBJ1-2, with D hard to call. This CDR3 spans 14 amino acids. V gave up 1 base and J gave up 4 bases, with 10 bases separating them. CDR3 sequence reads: CASSLVTATYGYTF. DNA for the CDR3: TGTGCCAGCAGTTTAGTGACGGCAACCTATGGCTACACCTTC.

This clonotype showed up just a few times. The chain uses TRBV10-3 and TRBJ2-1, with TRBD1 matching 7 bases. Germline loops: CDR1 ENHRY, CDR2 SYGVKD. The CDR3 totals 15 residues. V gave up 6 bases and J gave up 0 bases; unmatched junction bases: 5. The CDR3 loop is CAIRPGTDSYNEQFF. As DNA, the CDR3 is TGTGCCATCAGACCCGGGACAGACTCCTACAATGAGCAGTTCTTC.

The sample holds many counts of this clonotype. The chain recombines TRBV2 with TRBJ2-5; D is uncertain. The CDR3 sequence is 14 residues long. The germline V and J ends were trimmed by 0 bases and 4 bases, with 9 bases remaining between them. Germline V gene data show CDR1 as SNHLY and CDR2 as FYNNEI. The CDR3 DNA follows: TGTGCCAGCAGTGAAGCTCGTAACGGAGAGACCCAGTACTTC. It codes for CASSEARNGETQYF.